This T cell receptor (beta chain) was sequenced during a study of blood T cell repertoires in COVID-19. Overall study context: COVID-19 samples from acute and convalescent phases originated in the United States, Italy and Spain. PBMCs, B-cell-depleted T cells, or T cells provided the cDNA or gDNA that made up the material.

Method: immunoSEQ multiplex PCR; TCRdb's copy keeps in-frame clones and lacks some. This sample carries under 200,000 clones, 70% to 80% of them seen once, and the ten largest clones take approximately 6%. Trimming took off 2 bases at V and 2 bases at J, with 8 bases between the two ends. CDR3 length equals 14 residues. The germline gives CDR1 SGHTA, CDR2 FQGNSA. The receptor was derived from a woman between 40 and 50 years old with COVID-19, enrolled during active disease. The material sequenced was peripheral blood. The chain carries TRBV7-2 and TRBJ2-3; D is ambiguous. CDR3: CASSLTGFTDTQYF. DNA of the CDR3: TGTGCCAGCAGCTTAACGGGTTTCACAGATACGCAGTATTTT.